These T cell receptor beta chains were read from a single sample in a study of blood T cells in healthy people across ages. TCRdb ran MiXCR on the 5' RACE reads and lists one entry per CDR3 protein. Here the sample spans fewer than 2 million distinct CDR3 sequences, more than 35% being singletons. Sequencing input: blood. These receptors were obtained from a human donor in good health. Both conserved end residues are part of each CDR3. D genes are given only for firm matches. A clone size is listed for some rows: how often the clone was seen (once, few, many), or a class if it is expanded.

-	-	TRBJ1-2	TRBV19	TGTGCCAGCTCCCCAGCCCGATCTAACTATGGCTACACCTTC	CASSPARSNYGYTF
-	few	TRBJ1-5	TRBV20-1	TGCAGTGCTAGTCCTGGGGGGTATAGCAATCAGCCCCAGCATTTT	CSASPGGYSNQPQHF
TRBD1	few	TRBJ1-5	TRBV7-2	TGTGCCAGCAGCTACGGGACAGGGGTAAAGCAGCCCCAGCATTTT	CASSYGTGVKQPQHF
-	few	TRBJ2-1	TRBV5-1	TGCGCCAGCAGCTTGGTTTTCGGGGGCGTGGGCAATGAGCAGTTCTTC	CASSLVFGGVGNEQFF
-	-	TRBJ1-2	TRBV4-3	TGCGCCAGCAGCCAAGTCTCCAAAATGACCGACCGTAACTATGGCTACACCTTC	CASSQVSKMTDRNYGYTF
-	-	TRBJ2-5	TRBV20-1	TGCAGTGCTAGACAGGACAGCAATCACCAAGAGACCCAGTACTTC	CSARQDSNHQETQYF
TRBD2	few	TRBJ2-1	TRBV29-1	TGCAGCGTCCTTGACGGGGGGGCTACCTCCTACAATGAGCAGTTCTTC	CSVLDGGATSYNEQFF
TRBD1	-	TRBJ1-5	TRBV7-9	TGTGCCAGCAGCTCAGGGGGCCGGGGTCAGCCCCAGCATTTT	CASSSGGRGQPQHF
TRBD1	few	TRBJ1-5	TRBV12-3/TRBV12-4	TGTGCCAGCAGTTTTTCGGGACAGGCTGACGATCAGCCCCAGCATTTT	CASSFSGQADDQPQHF
TRBD2	once	TRBJ2-3	TRBV10-3	TGTGCCATCAGTGCAACATTTGAGCGGGGGGCAGATACGCAGTATTTT	CAISATFERGADTQYF
-	-	TRBJ1-5	TRBV11-2	TGTGCCAGCAGCTTGGGATGGATGACAGCCGGGGGGAATCAGCCCCAGCATTTT	CASSLGWMTAGGNQPQHF
-	-	TRBJ2-5	TRBV5-1	TGCGCCAGCAGGCGGGCAGCTCAAGAGACCCAGTACTTC	CASRRAAQETQYF
-	few	TRBJ2-7	TRBV7-3	TGTGCCAGCAGCTTATTGTCAGGGACTCACTACGAGCAGTACTTC	CASSLLSGTHYEQYF
TRBD2	few	TRBJ2-7	TRBV29-1	TGCAGCGTTGAAGGCGGGACTAGCGGGGACTCCTACGAGCAGTACTTC	CSVEGGTSGDSYEQYF
TRBD1	-	TRBJ1-6	TRBV27	TGTGCCAGCAGTTTTGGGACAGGGGCCTCACTCCTCCACTTT	CASSFGTGASLLHF
TRBD1	few	TRBJ1-1	TRBV9	TGTGCCAGCAGCGCCAACGAACCGGGACAGGGGGCGGTGAACACTGAAGCTTTCTTT	CASSANEPGQGAVNTEAFF
-	-	TRBJ2-1	TRBV6-2/TRBV6-3	TGTGCCAGCAGCCACCAGACAGGTTATGAGCAGTTCTTC	CASSHQTGYEQFF
TRBD1	few	TRBJ1-4	TRBV12-3/TRBV12-4	TGTGCCAGCAGTCCAACAGGGGTTACTAATGAAAAACTGTTTTTT	CASSPTGVTNEKLFF
TRBD2	few	TRBJ2-1	TRBV5-1	TGCGCCAGCAGCATCCGGGGGGGGCTAAATGATGAGCAGTTCTTC	CASSIRGGLNDEQFF
-	few	TRBJ1-2	TRBV12-3/TRBV12-4	TGTGCCAGCAGTTTAGGCAGGGGAGGATACGTCTCCACCTTC	CASSLGRGGYVSTF
-	-	TRBJ1-4	TRBV25-1	TGTGCCAGCAGTGAAGAGAACAGGTGGATTGCAACTAATGAAAAACTGTTTTTT	CASSEENRWIATNEKLFF
TRBD2	-	TRBJ2-3	TRBV20-1	TGCAGTGCTAGAGTTGGGACTAGCCCCGATACGCAGTATTTT	CSARVGTSPDTQYF
-	-	TRBJ1-2	TRBV12-3/TRBV12-4	TGTGCCAGCAGTCCCCGTTATGGGGCTGGTTATGGCTACACCTTC	CASSPRYGAGYGYTF
-	few	TRBJ2-7	TRBV5-4	TGTGCCAGCAGCCACGCGGGGGCCGAACACGAGCAGTACTTC	CASSHAGAEHEQYF
TRBD1	-	TRBJ1-2	TRBV12-3/TRBV12-4	TGTGCCAGCAGTTTCATCCTCACAGGGGAGGATGGCTACACCTTC	CASSFILTGEDGYTF
-	few	TRBJ1-2	TRBV12-3/TRBV12-4	TGTGCCAGCAGCTCCGCGGTGGGGGATGGCTACACCTTC	CASSSAVGDGYTF
-	-	TRBJ2-5	TRBV7-8	TGTGCCAGCAGATTCAGCTCTCCGGACGGGGAGCAGTACTTC	CASRFSSPDGEQYF
-	few	TRBJ2-2	TRBV5-1	TGCGCCAGCAGCCCGAATCTAGCGCCTTCGACCGGGGAGCTGTTTTTT	CASSPNLAPSTGELFF
-	-	TRBJ2-7	TRBV12-3/TRBV12-4	TGTGCCAGCAGTTTAGCGGGTATTTCGTCGGAGATAGTGGACGAGCAGTACTTC	CASSLAGISSEIVDEQYF
-	-	TRBJ2-7	TRBV7-8	TGTGCCAGCAGCCCGCCCCCACAGGGTTTCTACGAGCAGTACTTC	CASSPPPQGFYEQYF
TRBD2	-	TRBJ2-1	TRBV29-1	TGCAGCGTTGGCGGGCTAGCGGCTTACAATGAGCAGTTCTTC	CSVGGLAAYNEQFF
-	few	TRBJ2-6	TRBV7-9	TGTGCCAGCGATCGGGGTAACTCTGGGGCCAACGTCCTGACTTTC	CASDRGNSGANVLTF
TRBD1	many	TRBJ2-5	TRBV29-1	TGCAGCGTTCCCGGGACAGGGGTACTGAACCAAGAGACCCAGTACTTC	CSVPGTGVLNQETQYF
TRBD2	-	TRBJ2-3	TRBV5-6	TGTGCCAGCGCTAGCGGGGTGATGAATACGCAGTATTTT	CASASGVMNTQYF
TRBD2	few	TRBJ2-1	TRBV28	TGTGCCAGCAGTTTACCTAGCGGGCGGTTTGAGAACAATGAGCAGTTCTTC	CASSLPSGRFENNEQFF
-	-	TRBJ1-6	TRBV4-2	TGTGCCAGCAGCCAATTCGTACTTCTGATGGGGAATTCACCCCTCCACTTT	CASSQFVLLMGNSPLHF
-	-	TRBJ2-6	TRBV10-3	TGTGCCATCAGTGGAGGGATGTCTGGGGCCAACGTCCGGACTTTC	CAISGGMSGANVRTF
TRBD2	few	TRBJ2-5	TRBV7-2	TGTGCCAGCAGCTTACGTAGCGGGGCTTACGAGACCCAGTACTTC	CASSLRSGAYETQYF
TRBD2	few	TRBJ2-1	TRBV25-1	TGTGCCAGCAGTGAATATTCCCTAGCGGGGGGGATTTACAATGAGCAGTTCTTC	CASSEYSLAGGIYNEQFF
-	-	TRBJ2-1	TRBV9	TGTGTCAGCAGCGGGGGACAGGGTCGAAATGAGCAGTTCTTC	CVSSGGQGRNEQFF
-	many	TRBJ2-4	TRBV5-5	TGTGCCAGCAGCTTGGATAGGGGTGCCATTCAGTACTTC	CASSLDRGAIQYF
-	few	TRBJ1-2	TRBV20-1	TGCAGTGCCGACACCTCCACGGGGGCCGGCTATGGCTACACCTTC	CSADTSTGAGYGYTF
-	-	TRBJ2-3	TRBV7-3	TGTGCCAGCAGCTCCGAGACTTATAGCACAGATACGCAGTATTTT	CASSSETYSTDTQYF
-	-	TRBJ1-4	TRBV5-1	TGCGCCAGCAGCGGGGGCCCAGCAGATAATGAAAAACTGTTTTTT	CASSGGPADNEKLFF
-	-	TRBJ2-7	TRBV29-1	TGCAGCGTTGGGGTACGGGAGCCCTACGAGCAGTACTTC	CSVGVREPYEQYF